Listed below are T cell receptor beta chains from one sample, sequenced in a study of cytomegalovirus exposure and HLA in healthy donors. TCRdb keeps only in-frame clones here, not all; method: immunoSEQ multiplex PCR. This sample has 150,000 to 180,000 clones; 86% occur once, and the top ten carry about a fifth. Sequencing was carried out using PBMCs. These TCRs come from a man between 18 and 29 years old in good health and CMV-seropositive. The conserved cysteine and the conserved F or W are not part of the CDR3 here. A D gene is named only where the DNA matches it firmly. Size values are once, few and many counts, or a class for expanded clones, and some rows have none.

j_gene,v_gene,d_gene,len,abundance,CDR3aa
TRBJ1-2,TRBV30,.,13,.,AWSPAGGARGGYT
TRBJ2-5,TRBV27,TRBD2,9,.,ASSFSGTTY
TRBJ2-7,TRBV11-1,TRBD2,15,.,ASSRELAGGSPYEQY
TRBJ1-6,TRBV18,.,13,few,ASSPTAGVNSPLH
TRBJ1-1,TRBV19,.,13,.,ASSTHGGANTEAF
TRBJ2-7,TRBV6-5,TRBD1,13,.,ASSRGTGGKYEQY
TRBJ2-1,TRBV6-5,TRBD1,13,.,ASSYGTGPYNEQF
TRBJ2-3,TRBV7-6,.,14,.,ASSLGYRGRADTQY
TRBJ2-3,TRBV21-1,.,16,once,ASSKGSSGGALGDTQY
TRBJ2-2,TRBV6-4,TRBD1,13,.,ASSGDRGWTGELF
TRBJ1-3,TRBV7-2,.,14,.,ASSLDRGGPGNTIY
TRBJ1-2,TRBV7-9,TRBD1,15,.,ASSGGQAETSNYGYT
TRBJ2-3,TRBV19,TRBD2,13,.,ASSIPGLEADTQY
TRBJ2-3,TRBV13,.,13,.,ASSLSGFATDTQY
TRBJ1-6,TRBV7-2,TRBD1,15,.,ASSSEPQGATNSPLH
TRBJ1-2,TRBV30,.,10,.,AWSVLRRGYT
TRBJ1-6,TRBV7-2,.,14,.,ASSSATASTFRALH
TRBJ2-1,TRBV7-2,TRBD2,13,.,ASSRQLHLSGTWV
TRBJ1-3,TRBV9,TRBD1,16,.,ASSVAVGQVVSGNTIY
TRBJ1-2,TRBV7-6,.,11,.,ASSKQGIYGYT
TRBJ2-6,TRBV9,TRBD1,14,.,ASSRGQGAGANVLT
TRBJ2-7,TRBV10-3,.,10,.,AISELEAQQY
TRBJ2-7,TRBV5-1,.,13,.,ASSLAGGDGNEQY
TRBJ1-2,TRBV10-3,TRBD1,11,few,AIRGQGAGGYT
TRBJ2-6,TRBV29-1,TRBD1,15,.,SVEGRTGSPGANVLT
TRBJ2-7,TRBV7-9,TRBD1,12,.,ASSLGQGLDEQY
TRBJ1-3,TRBV28,TRBD1,14,.,ASRSYRGLSGNTIY
TRBJ2-7,TRBV18,TRBD1,13,few,ASSPGQGQPYEQY